These 8 T cell receptor beta chains came from one sample sequenced in a study of technical replicates of blood from a handful of donors. The protocol was immunoSEQ multiplex PCR, while the TCRdb copy is restricted to in-frame clones and leaves out a portion. In the table there are around 61,000 clones, approximately 83% of which are singletons. Sequenced material: PBMCs. These TCRs come from a human donor in good health. Some clones in this sample may be carry-over from other donors' samples.

The V call is TRBV30, the J call TRBJ2-7; maybe TRBD2 (6 bases). The V gene lost 1 base and the J gene lost 5 bases, with 12 bases spanning the gap. The CDR3 contains 13 residues. The germline V gene encodes CDR1 GTSNPN and CDR2 SVGIG (reference sequence). CDR3 region: CAWSGGITNEQYF. The CDR3 DNA is TGTGCCTGGAGTGGCGGGATCACTAACGAGCAGTACTTC. The variable domain in full, completed from reference TRBV30 and TRBJ2-7, reads SQTIHQWPATLVQPVGSPLSLECTVEGTSNPNLYWYRQAAGRGLQLLFYSVGIGQISSEVPQNLSASRPQDRQFILSSKKLLLSDSGFYLCAWSGGITNEQYFGPGTRLTVT.

The DNA for the CDR3 is TGTGCCAGCAGCCAGAATCTAGATTACTCTGGAAACACCATATATTTT. Amino acids: CASSQNLDYSGNTIYF. The chain uses TRBV4-2 and TRBJ1-3; no definite D call. Germline CDR1 LGHNA, CDR2 YNFKEQ. Trimming pared 3 bases from V and 0 bases from J, leaving 12 bases between. CDR3 length: 16 residues.

V is TRBV30 and J is TRBJ1-4; TRBD1 is a possible D gene (5 bases). Trimming shortened V by 5 bases and J by 0 bases, and 10 bases separated the two germline ends. The CDR3 has 14 residues. Germline CDR1 is GTSNPN and CDR2 is SVGIG (reference sequence). The CDR3 DNA follows: TGTGCCTGGGCGGGGGTGTCAACTAATGAAAAACTGTTTTTT. It codes for CAWAGVSTNEKLFF.

This clone was seen once. J is TRBJ2-1 and V is TRBV7-2; 13 bases are a match to TRBD2. With 5 bases clipped from V and 12 bases from J, the junction kept 7 bases outside the gene matches. There are 14 residues in the CDR3. Germline CDR1 and CDR2: SGHTA and FQGNSA. The CDR3 here is CASSLRTSGGRQFF. The CDR3 DNA follows: TGTGCCAGCAGCCTACGGACTAGCGGGGGCCGGCAGTTCTTC.

This clone has only a few counts. The V and J genes are TRBV7-7 and TRBJ2-5; TRBD2 matches 9 bases. Germline CDR1 and CDR2: SSHAT and FNYEAQ (reference sequence). The CDR3 has 15 amino acids. Germline trimming cut 5 bases from V and 5 bases from J; bases unmatched to any gene: 9. The CDR3: CASSVAGGLGETQYF. For the CDR3, the DNA is TGTGCCAGCAGCGTGGCGGGGGGGCTCGGGGAGACCCAGTACTTC.

The rearrangement links TRBV18 to TRBJ2-3; the match to TRBD1 covers 8 bases. Unmatched junction bases numbered 9, after V lost 5 bases and J lost 2 bases. Per the germline V gene, CDR1 is KGHSH and CDR2 is LQKENI. The CDR3 is 16 amino acids. The CDR3 region is CASSARQGIYTDTQYF. In DNA, the CDR3 is TGTGCCAGCTCAGCACGACAGGGGATTTACACAGATACGCAGTATTTT. Using reference TRBV18 and TRBJ2-3 for the parts outside the CDR3, the full variable domain is NAGVMQNPRHLVRRRGQEARLRCSPMKGHSHVYWYRQLPEEGLKFMVYLQKENIIDESGMPKERFSAEFPKEGPSILRIQQVVRGDSAAYFCASSARQGIYTDTQYFGPGTRLTVL.

The chain combines TRBV5-1 with TRBJ2-1; D possibly corresponds to TRBD1 (6 bases). The CDR3 consists of 14 residues. Trimming shortened V by 0 bases and J by 3 bases, and 7 bases separated the two germline ends. Per the germline V gene, CDR1 is SGHRS and CDR2 is YFSETQ. As DNA, the CDR3 is TGCGCCAGCAGCTTGGGGGGGCTCTACAATGAGCAGTTCTTC. It translates to CASSLGGLYNEQFF.

The V gene is TRBV5-8, the J gene TRBJ2-2; perhaps TRBD2 as D (5 bases). CDR1 is SGHTS, CDR2 YDEGEE, per germline. Trimming cost V 4 bases and J 10 bases, with 20 bases left between them. The CDR3 is 15 amino acids. CDR3 sequence: CASSPRGWGLEELFF. The DNA of the CDR3 is TGTGCCAGCAGCCCCCGGGGATGGGGTTTGGAGGAGCTGTTTTTT. Filled out from reference TRBV5-8 and TRBJ2-2, the complete variable domain reads EAGVTQSPTHLIKTRGQQATLRCSPISGHTSVYWYQQALGLGLQFLLWYDEGEERNRGNFPPRFSGRQFPNYSSELNVNALELEDSALYLCASSPRGWGLEELFFGEGSRLTVL.